This passage covers 13 T cell receptor beta chains from one sample sequenced in a study of blood T cell repertoires in COVID-19 (TCRdb year 2020). Libraries were constructed by the immunoSEQ multiplex PCR assay. In its TCRdb copy, this immuneACCESS table keeps in-frame sequences only and misses some clones. Where compared with another copy, unresolved V genes explain less than half of these, and the others have no known cause. This sample lists 60,000 to 70,000 clones; 65% to 90% were detected once. Together, the top ten hold 20% to 25% of the sample. The sequenced sample was peripheral blood. The source is a middle-aged man with acute or convalescent COVID-19.

The rearrangement uses TRBV7-3 and TRBJ2-7, with a tentative D call TRBD1 (6 bases). Trimming stripped 3 bases from V and 3 bases from J, with 9 bases between. The germline V gene has CDR1 SGHTA and CDR2 FQGTGA. The CDR3 is made up of 13 amino acids. The CDR3 protein is CASSFGQNYEQYF. CDR3 in DNA: TGTGCCAGCAGCTTCGGACAGAACTACGAGCAGTACTTC.

The chain carries TRBV7-8 and TRBJ1-5, with D perhaps TRBD1 (6 bases). The germline CDR1 and CDR2 sequences are SGHVS and FQNEAQ. Trimming stripped 5 bases from V and 3 bases from J, with 14 bases between. The CDR3 runs to 15 residues. CDR3 sequence reads: CASSRNRDTNQPQHF. CDR3 bases: TGTGCCAGCAGCCGGAACCGGGACACCAATCAGCCCCAGCATTTT. Drawing the rest from reference TRBV7-8 and TRBJ1-5, the complete variable domain is GAGVSQSPRYKVAKRGQDVALRCDPISGHVSLFWYQQALGQGPEFLTYFQNEAQLDKSGLPSDRFFAERPEGSVSTLKIQRTQQEDSAVYLCASSRNRDTNQPQHFGDGTRLSIL.

The chain is built from TRBV15 and TRBJ2-5; D is perhaps TRBD1 (6 bases). Germline V gene lookup returns CDR1 LNHNV and CDR2 YYDKDF (reference sequence). The CDR3 length is 15 residues. The V end lost 1 base, the J end lost 4 bases, and 13 bases lay between the germline ends. CDR3 nucleotide sequence: TGTGCCACCAGCAGAGGCGACAGGCCTCTAGAGACCCAGTACTTC. It specifies CATSRGDRPLETQYF.

The chain carries TRBV7-8 and TRBJ2-2, with D perhaps TRBD2 (6 bases). Trimming removed 5 bases at V and 4 bases at J, with 14 bases between. CDR1 SGHVS and CDR2 FQNEAQ come from the germline V gene. The CDR3 length is 15 residues. Written as DNA, the CDR3 is TGTGCCAGCAGCACCACCCGGGGGACCACCGGGGAGCTGTTTTTT. Its translation is CASSTTRGTTGELFF.

This clone has a count of ten or more. CDR3: CASRTGGTGELFF. DNA for the CDR3: TGTGCCAGTAGGACAGGGGGTACCGGGGAGCTGTTTTTT. The genes are TRBV19 and TRBJ2-2; 9 nucleotides agree with TRBD1. Trimming took 6 bases from V and 5 from J; bases not matched to a gene: 1. The length of the CDR3 is 13 residues. Per germline, CDR1 LNHDA and CDR2 SQIVND (reference sequence).

Here the CDR3 reads CASSGQGPHYGYTF. CDR3 sequence (DNA): TGTGCCAGCAGTGGACAGGGGCCCCACTATGGCTACACCTTC. The chain recombines TRBV28 with TRBJ1-2; 9 bases line up with TRBD1. J lost 3 bases, V lost 5 bases, and 4 bases had no gene match. The germline V gene has CDR1 MDHEN and CDR2 SYDVKM. CDR3 length: 14 residues.

The V call is TRBV5-1, the J call TRBJ2-2; 7 bases align to TRBD2. Germline V CDR1 and CDR2: SGHRS, YFSETQ. The CDR3 runs 15 residues. V shed 4 bases, J shed 5 bases, and the junction held 8 bases outside the gene matches. The CDR3, as DNA: TGCGCCAGCAGCATTGGGGGGGACTTGACCGGGGAGCTGTTTTTT. Residues: CASSIGGDLTGELFF.

The chain joins TRBV7-9 to TRBJ2-7, with TRBD2 identical over 9 bases. This CDR3 has 14 amino acids. In germline, CDR1 is SEHNR, CDR2 FQNEAQ (reference sequence). V dropped 5 bases and J dropped 7; count of bases not matched to a gene: 9. The chain's CDR3 is CASSRSGGRFEQYF. DNA of the CDR3: TGTGCCAGCAGCCGGAGCGGGGGGCGTTTTGAGCAGTACTTC.

The chain joins TRBV5-6 to TRBJ1-1, with D possibly matching TRBD1 (6 bases). Germline V gene data show CDR1 as SGHDT and CDR2 as YYEEEE. The ends were cut back, 3 bases at V and 7 bases at J, with 13 bases in the middle. The CDR3 extends over 13 amino acids. CDR3 nucleotides: TGTGCCAGCAGCTCTAAGGACAGATTTGAAGCTTTCTTT. This codes for CASSSKDRFEAFF.

This clone was recorded many times. The genes are TRBV2 and TRBJ1-2; TRBD1 agrees at 7 bases. The germline CDR1 and CDR2 sequences are SNHLY and FYNNEI. The CDR3 sequence is 16 residues long. With V trimmed by 6 bases and J by 7 bases, 17 bases remained unmatched. DNA for the CDR3: TGTGCCAGCAGAGGAAGACAAACGCGGGACAGCCCTGGCTACACCTTC. Its protein is CASRGRQTRDSPGYTF.

The gene calls are TRBV13 and TRBJ1-1; 11 bases match TRBD1. Trimming at V came to 4 bases and at J to 1 base, leaving 5 bases not matched to a gene. Germline CDR1 reads PRHDT; CDR2 reads FYEKMQ (reference sequence). The CDR3 covers 16 residues. CDR3 in amino acids: CASSSGQGAWNTEAFF. CDR3 in DNA: TGTGCCAGCAGCTCAGGACAGGGGGCTTGGAACACTGAAGCTTTCTTT.

The chain is built from TRBV29-1 and TRBJ1-2, with D perhaps matching TRBD1 (5 bases). The ends were cut back, 6 bases at V and 4 bases at J, with 21 bases in the middle. The CDR3 contains 15 residues. CDR1 is SQVTM and CDR2 is ANQGSEA in the germline V gene. The CDR3 here is CSVVPIDSSFYGYTF. In DNA, the CDR3 is TGCAGCGTAGTGCCAATTGACAGTTCCTTCTATGGCTACACCTTC.

The gene calls are TRBV30 and TRBJ2-5; weak D call: TRBD2 (6 bases). The CDR3 is made up of 14 amino acids. Germline V gene sequence: CDR1 GTSNPN, CDR2 SVGIG (reference sequence). Trimming pared 4 bases from V and 2 bases from J, leaving 14 bases between. The CDR3 DNA reads TGTGCCTGGAAGAACGCGGGGAGTCAAGAGACCCAGTACTTC. Its protein product is CAWKNAGSQETQYF.